A selection of T cell receptor beta chains follows, all from one sample in a study of shared clonotypes between healthy human individuals. Some clones are missing from TCRdb's copy, which holds only in-frame ones; the method was immunoSEQ multiplex PCR. The sample includes about 530,000 clones, 75% to 80% of them seen just once. The sample consisted of PBMCs. Receptor source: a woman aged 40 to 55 in good health. Some clones in this sample may be carry-over from other donors' samples. Both conserved end residues are part of each CDR3. A D gene is named only where the DNA matches it firmly. Clone size appears in some rows only: once, few, many, or a class for an expanded clone.

clone size: .; CDR3 length: 16; V gene: TRBV29-1; D gene: TRBD1; J gene: TRBJ2-1; CDR3 protein: CSVELGRGLNFYEQFF; CDR3 DNA: TGCAGCGTTGAATTAGGCAGGGGGCTCAATTTTTATGAGCAGTTCTTC
clone size: .; CDR3 length: 15; V gene: TRBV6-6; D gene: .; J gene: TRBJ1-5; CDR3 protein: CASSRQTDSNQPQHF; CDR3 DNA: TGTGCCAGCAGTAGACAGACCGATAGCAATCAGCCCCAGCATTTT
clone size: once; CDR3 length: 14; V gene: TRBV7-2; D gene: .; J gene: TRBJ2-4; CDR3 protein: CASSASGRGNIQYF; CDR3 DNA: TGTGCCAGCAGCGCCAGTGGGCGGGGAAACATTCAGTACTTC
clone size: .; CDR3 length: 14; V gene: TRBV7-9; D gene: .; J gene: TRBJ2-2; CDR3 protein: CASSLASLGGELFF; CDR3 DNA: TGTGCCAGCAGCTTAGCCTCGTTGGGAGGGGAGCTGTTTTTT
clone size: .; CDR3 length: 15; V gene: TRBV7-2; D gene: TRBD2; J gene: TRBJ2-7; CDR3 protein: CASSFPGGLRYEQYF; CDR3 DNA: TGTGCCAGCAGCTTTCCGGGAGGCCTTCGCTACGAGCAGTACTTC
clone size: .; CDR3 length: 12; V gene: TRBV28; D gene: .; J gene: TRBJ1-1; CDR3 protein: CASSVQNTEAFF; CDR3 DNA: TGTGCCAGCAGCGTACAGAACACTGAAGCTTTCTTT
clone size: few; CDR3 length: 15; V gene: TRBV6-5; D gene: TRBD1; J gene: TRBJ2-1; CDR3 protein: CASSQRQGRGNEQFF; CDR3 DNA: TGTGCCAGCAGCCAAAGACAGGGAAGGGGCAATGAGCAGTTCTTC
clone size: .; CDR3 length: 15; V gene: TRBV19; D gene: .; J gene: TRBJ1-2; CDR3 protein: CASSIDRRQVHGYTF; CDR3 DNA: TGTGCCAGTAGTATAGATCGGCGGCAGGTCCATGGCTACACCTTC
clone size: .; CDR3 length: 13; V gene: TRBV5-1; D gene: .; J gene: TRBJ2-7; CDR3 protein: CASSMEGIYEQYF; CDR3 DNA: TGCGCCAGCAGCATGGAGGGGATCTACGAGCAGTACTTC
clone size: once; CDR3 length: 13; V gene: TRBV27; D gene: .; J gene: TRBJ1-5; CDR3 protein: CAISRDPNQPQHF; CDR3 DNA: TGTGCCATTTCTCGGGACCCCAATCAGCCCCAGCATTTT
clone size: few; CDR3 length: 12; V gene: TRBV12-5; D gene: .; J gene: TRBJ2-1; CDR3 protein: CASGLSSREQFF; CDR3 DNA: TGTGCTAGTGGTCTCAGCTCCCGTGAGCAGTTCTTC
clone size: .; CDR3 length: 15; V gene: TRBV19; D gene: TRBD1; J gene: TRBJ2-2; CDR3 protein: CASSPGQGYSGELFF; CDR3 DNA: TGTGCCAGCTCTCCGGGACAGGGGTATTCCGGGGAGCTGTTTTTT
clone size: few; CDR3 length: 15; V gene: TRBV5-1; D gene: TRBD1; J gene: TRBJ2-5; CDR3 protein: CASSLATGGGETQYF; CDR3 DNA: TGCGCCAGCAGCTTGGCCACAGGGGGCGGCGAGACCCAGTACTTC
clone size: .; CDR3 length: 17; V gene: TRBV4-2; D gene: .; J gene: TRBJ2-3; CDR3 protein: CASSQGRVGGPTDTQYF; CDR3 DNA: TGTGCCAGCAGCCAAGGAAGGGTGGGCGGGCCCACCGATACGCAGTATTTT
clone size: .; CDR3 length: 14; V gene: TRBV6-6; D gene: TRBD1; J gene: TRBJ1-2; CDR3 protein: CASRSDRGYYGYTF; CDR3 DNA: TGTGCCAGCAGGTCCGACAGGGGCTACTATGGCTACACCTTC
clone size: once; CDR3 length: 13; V gene: TRBV6-5; D gene: .; J gene: TRBJ2-7; CDR3 protein: CASRDPSSYEQYF; CDR3 DNA: TGTGCCAGCCGGGACCCAAGCTCCTACGAGCAGTACTTC
clone size: few; CDR3 length: 13; V gene: TRBV19; D gene: .; J gene: TRBJ1-1; CDR3 protein: CASSISGDGEAFF; CDR3 DNA: TGTGCCAGTAGTATCTCCGGGGATGGAGAAGCTTTCTTT
clone size: .; CDR3 length: 17; V gene: TRBV6-1; D gene: .; J gene: TRBJ2-6; CDR3 protein: CASSARLGNAGANVLTF; CDR3 DNA: TGTGCCAGCAGTGCAAGACTAGGCAACGCTGGGGCCAACGTCCTGACTTTC
clone size: .; CDR3 length: 15; V gene: TRBV19; D gene: .; J gene: TRBJ2-3; CDR3 protein: CASSIAGGYTDTQYF; CDR3 DNA: TGTGCCAGTAGTATAGCAGGCGGGTACACAGATACGCAGTATTTT
clone size: .; CDR3 length: 14; V gene: TRBV9; D gene: TRBD2; J gene: TRBJ2-1; CDR3 protein: CASSVGLATGEQFF; CDR3 DNA: TGTGCCAGCAGCGTGGGACTAGCGACGGGTGAGCAGTTCTTC
clone size: .; CDR3 length: 15; V gene: TRBV9; D gene: .; J gene: TRBJ1-3; CDR3 protein: CASSVRGASGNTIYF; CDR3 DNA: TGTGCCAGCAGCGTAAGGGGCGCAAGTGGAAACACCATATATTTT
clone size: .; CDR3 length: 14; V gene: TRBV29-1; D gene: .; J gene: TRBJ2-7; CDR3 protein: CSVEGGGKGYEQYF; CDR3 DNA: TGCAGCGTTGAAGGGGGCGGGAAAGGCTACGAGCAGTACTTC
clone size: .; CDR3 length: 15; V gene: TRBV10-3; D gene: TRBD2; J gene: TRBJ2-3; CDR3 protein: CAIRATSAPTDTQYF; CDR3 DNA: TGTGCCATCAGAGCGACTAGCGCCCCCACAGATACGCAGTATTTT
clone size: .; CDR3 length: 14; V gene: TRBV7-3; D gene: .; J gene: TRBJ2-1; CDR3 protein: CASSPSSDYNEQFF; CDR3 DNA: TGTGCCAGCAGCCCGTCGTCCGATTACAATGAGCAGTTCTTC
clone size: .; CDR3 length: 13; V gene: TRBV28; D gene: .; J gene: TRBJ1-1; CDR3 protein: CASSLGANTEAFF; CDR3 DNA: TGTGCCAGCAGTTTAGGGGCCAACACTGAAGCTTTCTTT
clone size: .; CDR3 length: 15; V gene: TRBV7-9; D gene: TRBD2; J gene: TRBJ2-5; CDR3 protein: CASSLLAGDAKTQYF; CDR3 DNA: TGTGCCAGCAGCTTACTAGCGGGAGACGCGAAGACCCAGTACTTC
clone size: .; CDR3 length: 13; V gene: TRBV6-5; D gene: TRBD1; J gene: TRBJ1-5; CDR3 protein: CASRGQAEQPQHF; CDR3 DNA: TGTGCCAGCAGGGGACAGGCTGAGCAGCCCCAGCATTTT
clone size: .; CDR3 length: 16; V gene: TRBV4-3; D gene: TRBD1; J gene: TRBJ1-3; CDR3 protein: CASSQDTGQGRNTIYF; CDR3 DNA: TGCGCCAGCAGCCAAGATACGGGACAGGGGCGGAACACCATATATTTT
clone size: .; CDR3 length: 13; V gene: TRBV5-1; D gene: .; J gene: TRBJ2-7; CDR3 protein: CASSPGTQYEQYF; CDR3 DNA: TGCGCCAGCAGCCCGGGGACGCAGTACGAGCAGTACTTC
clone size: .; CDR3 length: 15; V gene: TRBV28; D gene: .; J gene: TRBJ1-1; CDR3 protein: CASSSWGGKSPEAFF; CDR3 DNA: TGTGCCAGCAGTTCTTGGGGGGGGAAAAGCCCTGAAGCTTTCTTT
clone size: .; CDR3 length: 13; V gene: TRBV5-1; D gene: .; J gene: TRBJ2-5; CDR3 protein: CASSPGPSETQYF; CDR3 DNA: TGCGCCAGCAGCCCCGGTCCAAGTGAGACCCAGTACTTC
clone size: .; CDR3 length: 14; V gene: TRBV2; D gene: .; J gene: TRBJ2-7; CDR3 protein: CASSWNRESYEQYF; CDR3 DNA: TGTGCCAGCAGTTGGAACAGGGAATCATACGAGCAGTACTTC
clone size: .; CDR3 length: 15; V gene: TRBV7-2; D gene: TRBD1; J gene: TRBJ2-1; CDR3 protein: CASSLDGQAYNEQFF; CDR3 DNA: TGTGCCAGCAGCTTAGATGGACAGGCATACAATGAGCAGTTCTTC
clone size: .; CDR3 length: 15; V gene: TRBV28; D gene: .; J gene: TRBJ1-2; CDR3 protein: CASGVGARRDYGYTF; CDR3 DNA: TGTGCCAGCGGTGTCGGGGCTCGTAGGGACTATGGCTACACCTTC
clone size: .; CDR3 length: 12; V gene: TRBV2; D gene: TRBD1; J gene: TRBJ1-1; CDR3 protein: CASGTGPTEAFF; CDR3 DNA: TGTGCCAGCGGGACAGGGCCGACTGAAGCTTTCTTT
clone size: .; CDR3 length: 11; V gene: TRBV30; D gene: TRBD2; J gene: TRBJ2-7; CDR3 protein: CVLASGSRRYF; CDR3 DNA: TGTGTATTGGCTAGCGGGAGCCGGCGGTACTTC
clone size: .; CDR3 length: 13; V gene: TRBV2; D gene: .; J gene: TRBJ1-3; CDR3 protein: CASSVISGNTIYF; CDR3 DNA: TGTGCCAGCAGTGTAATCTCTGGAAACACCATATATTTT
clone size: .; CDR3 length: 13; V gene: TRBV7-6; D gene: .; J gene: TRBJ1-4; CDR3 protein: CASSPVGGEKLFF; CDR3 DNA: TGTGCCAGCAGCCCAGTGGGGGGGGAAAAACTGTTTTTT
clone size: .; CDR3 length: 15; V gene: TRBV9; D gene: .; J gene: TRBJ2-2; CDR3 protein: CASSVGGTGTGELFF; CDR3 DNA: TGTGCCAGCAGCGTAGGGGGCACGGGCACCGGGGAGCTGTTTTTT
clone size: few; CDR3 length: 13; V gene: TRBV5-1; D gene: TRBD1; J gene: TRBJ1-1; CDR3 protein: CASGADRGSEAFF; CDR3 DNA: TGCGCCAGCGGGGCCGACAGGGGAAGTGAAGCTTTCTTT
clone size: .; CDR3 length: 17; V gene: TRBV7-9; D gene: TRBD2; J gene: TRBJ2-2; CDR3 protein: CASSPTSGRTNTGELFF; CDR3 DNA: TGTGCCAGCAGCCCTACTAGCGGGAGGACGAACACCGGGGAGCTGTTTTTT
clone size: .; CDR3 length: 20; V gene: TRBV27; D gene: TRBD2; J gene: TRBJ2-3; CDR3 protein: CASSSTTSGIIISGTDTQYF; CDR3 DNA: TGTGCCAGCAGTTCAACGACTAGCGGGATTATTATTTCTGGCACAGATACGCAGTATTTT
clone size: .; CDR3 length: 16; V gene: TRBV28; D gene: .; J gene: TRBJ2-2; CDR3 protein: CASSLLTELGSGELFF; CDR3 DNA: TGTGCCAGCAGTTTGCTGACTGAGTTGGGGTCGGGGGAGCTGTTTTTT
clone size: .; CDR3 length: 11; V gene: TRBV20-1; D gene: .; J gene: TRBJ2-1; CDR3 protein: CSAPGYNEQFF; CDR3 DNA: TGCAGTGCTCCTGGCTACAATGAGCAGTTCTTC
clone size: .; CDR3 length: 16; V gene: TRBV12-5; D gene: TRBD2; J gene: TRBJ2-1; CDR3 protein: CASGLVRGGSEAEQFF; CDR3 DNA: TGTGCTAGTGGTTTGGTACGCGGGGGAAGCGAGGCTGAGCAGTTCTTC
clone size: .; CDR3 length: 13; V gene: TRBV6-1; D gene: .; J gene: TRBJ1-5; CDR3 protein: CATSDYSNQPQHF; CDR3 DNA: TGTGCCACCTCGGACTATAGCAATCAGCCCCAGCATTTT
clone size: .; CDR3 length: 16; V gene: TRBV21-1; D gene: .; J gene: TRBJ2-5; CDR3 protein: CASSSRDRGRVETQYF; CDR3 DNA: TGTGCCAGCAGCAGCCGGGACAGGGGGCGGGTAGAGACCCAGTACTTC
clone size: few; CDR3 length: 14; V gene: TRBV19; D gene: .; J gene: TRBJ2-7; CDR3 protein: CASSSQAGPYEQYF; CDR3 DNA: TGTGCCAGTAGTTCTCAGGCGGGCCCCTACGAGCAGTACTTC
clone size: once; CDR3 length: 15; V gene: TRBV6-4; D gene: .; J gene: TRBJ2-3; CDR3 protein: CASSDSKSGSDTQYF; CDR3 DNA: TGTGCCAGCAGTGACTCGAAGTCAGGGTCAGATACGCAGTATTTT
clone size: .; CDR3 length: 14; V gene: TRBV5-1; D gene: .; J gene: TRBJ1-1; CDR3 protein: CASSDGPANTEAFF; CDR3 DNA: TGCGCCAGCAGCGACGGACCCGCGAACACTGAAGCTTTCTTT
clone size: .; CDR3 length: 14; V gene: TRBV5-6; D gene: .; J gene: TRBJ2-7; CDR3 protein: CASSNLIRDHEQYF; CDR3 DNA: TGTGCCAGCAGCAACCTTATACGGGACCACGAGCAGTACTTC
clone size: .; CDR3 length: 16; V gene: TRBV19; D gene: TRBD2; J gene: TRBJ2-1; CDR3 protein: CASSSPGTSGYNEQFF; CDR3 DNA: TGTGCCAGTAGTTCGCCCGGGACTAGCGGCTACAATGAGCAGTTCTTC